The clone carrying this TCR beta chain was found a few times. The sample originates from a study of T cells in Graves' hyperthyroidism and ophthalmopathy. The CDR3 totals 13 residues. Germline V CDR1 and CDR2: MNHNY, SVGAGI (reference sequence). Trimming cost V 2 bases and J 1 base, with 5 bases left between them. Using RNA transcripts as the source, TCR beta CDR3 regions were amplified. HTBI primers were the set used in a first-round RT-PCR of the TCR CDR3. TCRdb processed the multiplex PCR reads anew with MiXCR; each CDR3 protein has one entry. Of around 380,000 distinct CDR3 sequences in the sample, 13% were seen once.

The sample taken for sequencing was blood. This clonotype originated in a young man with Graves' hyperthyroidism that later progressed to Graves' ophthalmopathy. The gene calls are TRBV6-6 and TRBJ1-2; D is undetermined. The DNA of the CDR3 is TGTGCCAGCAGTTACGGGGATAACTATGGCTACACCTTC. It translates to CASSYGDNYGYTF.